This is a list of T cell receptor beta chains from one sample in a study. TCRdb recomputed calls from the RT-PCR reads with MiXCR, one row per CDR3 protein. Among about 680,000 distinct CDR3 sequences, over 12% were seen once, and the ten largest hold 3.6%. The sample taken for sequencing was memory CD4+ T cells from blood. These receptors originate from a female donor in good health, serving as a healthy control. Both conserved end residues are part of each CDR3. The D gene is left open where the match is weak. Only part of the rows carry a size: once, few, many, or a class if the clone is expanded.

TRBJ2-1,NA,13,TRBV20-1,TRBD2,TGCAGTGCGAAAGCGGGGAAACACAATGAGCAGTTCTTC,CSAKAGKHNEQFF
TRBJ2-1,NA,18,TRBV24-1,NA,TGTGCCACCAGTGACCCCAGCGGGTCCAGGAGCTCCTACAATGAGCAGTTCTTC,CATSDPSGSRSSYNEQFF
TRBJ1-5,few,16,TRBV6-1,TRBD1,TGTGCCAGCAGTGGCCTCCAGACAGGGTCGAATCAGCCCCAGCATTTT,CASSGLQTGSNQPQHF
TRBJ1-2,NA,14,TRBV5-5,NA,TGTGCCAGCAGCTTGCTAGATTCGGCCTATGGCTACACCTTC,CASSLLDSAYGYTF
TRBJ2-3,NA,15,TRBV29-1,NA,TGCAGCGTTGAAGAAGGGACGTCCTGGGACGATACGCAGTATTTT,CSVEEGTSWDDTQYF
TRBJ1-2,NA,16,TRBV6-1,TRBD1,TGTGCCAGCAGTGAAAGGCAGGGGGAGAGGCCATTTGGCTACACCTTC,CASSERQGERPFGYTF
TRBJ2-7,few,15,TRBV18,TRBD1,TGTGCCAGCTCTCGGACAGGGGGCGACTCCTACGAGCAGTACTTC,CASSRTGGDSYEQYF
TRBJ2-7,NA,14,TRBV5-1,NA,TGCGCCAGCAGCTTTCCCGAAAGCCAGTACGAGCAGTACTTC,CASSFPESQYEQYF
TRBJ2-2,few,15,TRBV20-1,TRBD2,TGCAGTGCTCGAAAAAGCGGGAGAGACACCGGGGAGCTGTTTTTT,CSARKSGRDTGELFF
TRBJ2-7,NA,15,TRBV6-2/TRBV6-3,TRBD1,TGTGCCAGCAGTTCCCGGACAGGGAAAAAGTACGAGCAGTACTTC,CASSSRTGKKYEQYF
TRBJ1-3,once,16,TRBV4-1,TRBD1,TGCGCCAGCAGCCAAGTTGAGGGGGCGGCTGGAAACACCATATATTTT,CASSQVEGAAGNTIYF
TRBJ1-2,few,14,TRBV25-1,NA,TGTGCCAGCAGTCCGGGTCTAGCCCCCTATGGCTACACCTTC,CASSPGLAPYGYTF
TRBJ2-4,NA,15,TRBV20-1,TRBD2,TGCAGTGCCAGCGAGCGCGGGAGAGGTGAAAACATTCAGTACTTC,CSASERGRGENIQYF
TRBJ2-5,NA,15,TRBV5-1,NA,TGCGCCAGCAGTGGTCGGGGGCGCTACCAAGAGACCCAGTACTTC,CASSGRGRYQETQYF
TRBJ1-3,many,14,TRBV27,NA,TGTGCCAGCAGTGCCCGAGTTGATGGAAACACCATATATTTT,CASSARVDGNTIYF
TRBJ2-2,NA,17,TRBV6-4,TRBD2,TGTGCCAGCACTGGGGGTCTAGCGGAAGTTGGCACCGGGGAGCTGTTTTTT,CASTGGLAEVGTGELFF
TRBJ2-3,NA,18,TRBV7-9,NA,TGTGCCAGCAGCTTACCCGGAAGGGATTCCTACACCCCCGATACGCAGTATTTT,CASSLPGRDSYTPDTQYF
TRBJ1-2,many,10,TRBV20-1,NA,TGCAGTGCCCGTTCCAGTGGCTACACCTTC,CSARSSGYTF
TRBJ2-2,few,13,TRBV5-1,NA,TGCGCCAGCAGCCTCGGGACTACCGGGGAGCTGTTTTTT,CASSLGTTGELFF
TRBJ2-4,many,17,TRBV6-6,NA,TGTGCCAGCAGTTACTCCGCAGGGACGCTAGCCAAAAACATTCAGTACTTC,CASSYSAGTLAKNIQYF
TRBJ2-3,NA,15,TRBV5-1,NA,TGCGCCAGCACCCCCTCTGGGGTGGACACAGATACGCAGTATTTT,CASTPSGVDTDTQYF
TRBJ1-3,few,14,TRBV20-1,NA,TGCAGTGCTAGTCACAGAGACTCTGGAAACACCATATATTTT,CSASHRDSGNTIYF
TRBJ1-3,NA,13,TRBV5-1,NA,TGCGCCAGCAGCTTGGACAGGAGGAACACCATATATTTT,CASSLDRRNTIYF
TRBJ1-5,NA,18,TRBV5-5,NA,TGTGCCAGCAGCTTAAGGGGCTGGTTAGGAAATAGCAATCAGCCCCAGCATTTT,CASSLRGWLGNSNQPQHF
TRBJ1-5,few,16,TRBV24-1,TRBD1,TGTGCCACCAGTGAGTCGGACAGGGGGCGTAAGTGGCCCCAGCATTTT,CATSESDRGRKWPQHF
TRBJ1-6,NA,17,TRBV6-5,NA,TGTGCCAGCAGACGGGACATCGGGGGCTCCTATAATTCACCCCTCCACTTT,CASRRDIGGSYNSPLHF
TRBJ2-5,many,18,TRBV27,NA,TGTGCCAGCAGTTTAAGCCCCTATGGGAGCTACTCCCAAGAGACCCAGTACTTC,CASSLSPYGSYSQETQYF
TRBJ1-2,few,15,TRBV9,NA,TGTGCCAGCAGCGTAGGACACCTTATTAGCTATGGCTACACCTTC,CASSVGHLISYGYTF
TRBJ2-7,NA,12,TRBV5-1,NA,TGCGCCAGCAGCTTGGTACAGGGCGAGCAGTACTTC,CASSLVQGEQYF
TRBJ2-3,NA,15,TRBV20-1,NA,TGCAGTGCTAGGGTTTCAGGCGGATCCACAGATACGCAGTATTTT,CSARVSGGSTDTQYF
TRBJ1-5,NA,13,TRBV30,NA,TGTGCCTGGAGGGGACAACCCAATCAGCCCCAGCATTTT,CAWRGQPNQPQHF
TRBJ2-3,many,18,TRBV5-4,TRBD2,TGTGCCAGCAGCCCCGGGACTAGCGGGACTCCTAGCACAGATACGCAGTATTTT,CASSPGTSGTPSTDTQYF
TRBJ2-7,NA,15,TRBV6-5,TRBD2,TGTGCCAGCAGTTACTCCCGCGGGAGTGGCCACGAGCAGTACTTC,CASSYSRGSGHEQYF
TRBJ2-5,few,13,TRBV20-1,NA,TGCAGTCCGCCCTTCCGCAGTCCGGGGACCCAGTACTTC,CSPPFRSPGTQYF
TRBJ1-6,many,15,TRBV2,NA,TGTGCCAGCAGTGAGAGGCAGCCCGATAATTCACCCCTCCACTTT,CASSERQPDNSPLHF
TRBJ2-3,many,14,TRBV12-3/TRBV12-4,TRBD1,TGTGCCAGCAGTTTCCGCCAGGGGGAAGATACGCAGTATTTT,CASSFRQGEDTQYF
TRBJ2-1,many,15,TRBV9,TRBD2,TGTGCCAGCAGCCGGACTAGCGGGACCTACAATGAGCAGTTCTTC,CASSRTSGTYNEQFF
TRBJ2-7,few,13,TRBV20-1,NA,TGCAGTGCCATTCAACAGCCTTCTGACGAGCAGTACTTC,CSAIQQPSDEQYF
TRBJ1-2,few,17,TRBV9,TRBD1,TGTGCCAGCAGCGTAAGTTTTAGGACAGGGGGCGACTATGGCTACACCTTC,CASSVSFRTGGDYGYTF
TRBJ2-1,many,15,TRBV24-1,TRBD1,TGTGCCACCGCCTCCGAGGGACAGGGACGGCGTGAGCAGTTCTTC,CATASEGQGRREQFF
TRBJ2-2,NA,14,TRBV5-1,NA,TGCGCCAGCAGCGCGCTGGGGGACACCGGGGAGCTGTTTTTT,CASSALGDTGELFF
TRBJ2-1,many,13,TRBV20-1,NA,TGCAGTCCGACCGGGATCACCTACAATGAGCAGTTCTTC,CSPTGITYNEQFF
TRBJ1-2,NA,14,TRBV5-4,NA,TGTGCCAGCAGCTTAGACGGGCGACACTATGGCTACACCTTC,CASSLDGRHYGYTF